The present entry profiles one TCR beta chain with its context. This entry is derived from a study of T cell repertoires in ileal Crohn's disease. This CDR3 has 15 residues. Germline V gives CDR1 SGHVS, CDR2 FQNEAQ. V lost 2 bases and J 3 bases, leaving 11 bases between the germline ends. Time point reported: neoterminal ileum biopsy at postoperative endoscopy, about 6 months after surgery. TCRdb keeps only in-frame clones here, not all; method: immunoSEQ multiplex PCR. The sample lists some 11,000 clones; around 77% were seen once. This clonotype originated in an adult with Crohn's disease. The sequenced material came from ileal tissue. This chain connects TRBV7-8 to TRBJ1-5; D unresolved. The CDR3: CASSLLGQLNQPQHF. CDR3 DNA sequence: TGTGCCAGCAGCTTACTTGGGCAGCTCAATCAGCCCCAGCATTTT.